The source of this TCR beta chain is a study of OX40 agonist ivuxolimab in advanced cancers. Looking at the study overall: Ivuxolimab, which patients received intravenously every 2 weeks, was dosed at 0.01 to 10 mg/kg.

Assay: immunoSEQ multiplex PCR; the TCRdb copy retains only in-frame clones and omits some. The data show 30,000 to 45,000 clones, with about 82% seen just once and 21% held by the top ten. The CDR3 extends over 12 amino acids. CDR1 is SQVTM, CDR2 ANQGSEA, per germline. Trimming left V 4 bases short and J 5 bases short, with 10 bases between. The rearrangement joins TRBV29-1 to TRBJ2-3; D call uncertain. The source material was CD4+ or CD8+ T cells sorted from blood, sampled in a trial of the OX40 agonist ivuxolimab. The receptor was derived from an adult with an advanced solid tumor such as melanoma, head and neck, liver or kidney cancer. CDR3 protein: CSVGWKKDTQYF. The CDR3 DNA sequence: TGCAGCGTTGGGTGGAAAAAAGATACGCAGTATTTT.